This TCR beta chain was documented in a study of OX40 agonist ivuxolimab in advanced cancers. Study-wide background: Dose-escalation cases comprised hepatocellular carcinoma, melanoma, renal cell or head and neck cancer. At 82.7% male, the cohort had a mean age of around 56 years, ranging from about 20 to 79. Whole-study findings and limits: The expanded peripheral T cells' antigen specificity was not determined. With doses of 0.1 to 3.0 mg/kg, CD4+ and CD8+ blood T cells had undergone clonal expansion by week 6.

The assay was immunoSEQ multiplex PCR, and TCRdb's table has in-frame clones only and misses some. The profile covers 11,000 to 15,000 clones, with 75% to 85% appearing a single time and 36% taken by the ten largest. Details on this clone: Its target is unknown.

V lost 1 base to trimming and J lost 4 bases; unmatched junction nucleotides: 5. The CDR3 has 15 amino acids. The germline CDR1 and CDR2 sequences are SGHVS and FQNEAQ. The chain recombines TRBV7-8 with TRBJ2-7; 9 nucleotides align to TRBD1. This clonotype originated in an adult with an advanced solid tumor such as melanoma, head and neck, liver or kidney cancer. This specimen was CD4+ or CD8+ T cells sorted from blood, taken in a trial of the OX40 agonist ivuxolimab. The CDR3 loop is CASSLGDRVKYEQYF. As DNA, the CDR3 is TGTGCCAGCAGCTTAGGGGACAGGGTGAAATACGAGCAGTACTTC.